This is a list of T cell receptor beta chains from one sample in a study of T-cell reconstitution after alpha-beta-depleted transplantation in children. In TCRdb, the PCR reads were re-called with MiXCR into one record per CDR3 protein. The sample has some 300,000 distinct CDR3 sequences, about a tenth seen once; the top ten hold around 7.6%. This specimen was PBMCs, taken before TCRalphabeta/CD19-depleted stem cell transplant. The receptors originated from a boy less than two years old with acute myeloid leukemia, due to receive a stem cell transplant. The CDR3 runs from the conserved cysteine through the conserved F or W. A D gene is named only where the DNA matches it firmly. Clone size is stated in some rows and not others, as once, few, many or a class when expanded.

V: TRBV11-3; D: NA; size: few; J: TRBJ2-2; CDR3: CASSLIHEELFF; DNA: TGTGCCAGCAGCTTAATCCATGAGGAGCTGTTTTTT
V: TRBV7-3; D: TRBD1; size: NA; J: TRBJ2-7; CDR3: CASSLNKRDRGLYEQYF; DNA: TGTGCCAGCAGCTTAAATAAAAGGGACAGGGGTTTATACGAGCAGTACTTC
V: TRBV6-5; D: TRBD2; size: few; J: TRBJ2-3; CDR3: CASSYARPGLAGSTDTQYF; DNA: TGTGCCAGCAGTTACGCTCGTCCGGGACTAGCGGGAAGCACAGATACGCAGTATTTT
V: TRBV7-3; D: NA; size: NA; J: TRBJ2-7; CDR3: CASNLNRENEQYF; DNA: TGTGCCAGCAACTTAAACAGGGAGAACGAGCAGTACTTC
V: TRBV6-6; D: NA; size: NA; J: TRBJ1-1; CDR3: CASSYVTEAFF; DNA: TGTGCCAGCAGTTACGTCACTGAAGCTTTCTTT
V: TRBV18; D: TRBD1; size: few; J: TRBJ2-7; CDR3: CASSPGQGISYEQYF; DNA: TGTGCCAGCTCACCGGGACAGGGAATATCCTACGAGCAGTACTTC
V: TRBV27; D: NA; size: NA; J: TRBJ2-5; CDR3: CASGPGPALETQYF; DNA: TGTGCCAGCGGTCCCGGGCCAGCGCTCGAGACCCAGTACTTC
V: TRBV11-2; D: NA; size: many; J: TRBJ2-7; CDR3: CASSFLVPPYEQYF; DNA: TGTGCCAGCAGCTTCCTTGTGCCCCCCTACGAGCAGTACTTC
V: TRBV9; D: NA; size: many; J: TRBJ2-1; CDR3: CASSVPQSREQFF; DNA: TGTGCCAGCAGCGTCCCGCAGTCTCGGGAGCAGTTCTTC
V: TRBV5-1; D: NA; size: many; J: TRBJ1-1; CDR3: CASSEGGRTDTEAFF; DNA: TGCGCCAGCAGCGAGGGTGGGAGAACGGATACTGAAGCTTTCTTT
V: TRBV28; D: TRBD2; size: many; J: TRBJ2-7; CDR3: CASKPLFGAGVGRFPYEQYF; DNA: TGTGCCAGCAAGCCCCTCTTCGGGGCGGGAGTGGGAAGGTTTCCCTACGAGCAGTACTTC
V: TRBV6-5; D: NA; size: many; J: TRBJ1-3; CDR3: CASKLDRISGNTIYF; DNA: TGTGCCAGCAAACTCGACAGGATCTCTGGAAACACCATATATTTT
V: TRBV25-1; D: TRBD1; size: many; J: TRBJ2-7; CDR3: CASSVGQGYYEQYF; DNA: TGTGCCAGCAGTGTGGGACAGGGATATTACGAGCAGTACTTC
V: TRBV6-1; D: TRBD2; size: NA; J: TRBJ2-3; CDR3: CAGSPGGGPDTQYF; DNA: TGTGCCGGGAGTCCTGGCGGGGGTCCAGATACGCAGTATTTT
V: TRBV27; D: TRBD2; size: many; J: TRBJ2-1; CDR3: CASSLAGGLIEQFF; DNA: TGTGCCAGCAGTTTAGCGGGAGGGCTCATTGAGCAGTTCTTC
V: TRBV20-1; D: NA; size: few; J: TRBJ2-6; CDR3: CSASVALGGSGANVLTF; DNA: TGCAGTGCTAGTGTGGCCCTGGGCGGGTCTGGGGCCAACGTCCTGACTTTC
V: TRBV5-1; D: NA; size: NA; J: TRBJ1-1; CDR3: CASSLRVENTEAFF; DNA: TGCGCCAGCAGCTTAAGAGTGGAGAACACTGAAGCTTTCTTT
V: TRBV19; D: NA; size: NA; J: TRBJ1-2; CDR3: CASSSGAGIDGYTF; DNA: TGTGCCAGTAGTTCAGGGGCAGGGATAGATGGCTACACCTTC
V: TRBV15; D: NA; size: many; J: TRBJ2-7; CDR3: CATSRDIAHSPRGYEQYF; DNA: TGTGCCACCAGCAGAGATATCGCACACAGCCCTCGGGGCTACGAGCAGTACTTC
V: TRBV29-1; D: TRBD1; size: many; J: TRBJ2-2; CDR3: CSVVGQGVDTGELFF; DNA: TGCAGCGTTGTCGGACAGGGGGTCGACACCGGGGAGCTGTTTTTT
V: TRBV14; D: NA; size: many; J: TRBJ1-4; CDR3: CASSQEGRIFF; DNA: TGTGCCAGCAGCCAAGAAGGACGGATTTTTTTT
V: TRBV10-2; D: NA; size: many; J: TRBJ2-7; CDR3: CASSDRFSSYEQYF; DNA: TGCGCCAGCAGTGACAGGTTTAGCTCCTACGAGCAGTACTTC
V: TRBV20-1; D: NA; size: many; J: TRBJ2-1; CDR3: CSAEDEQANEQFF; DNA: TGCAGTGCAGAGGATGAACAGGCGAATGAGCAGTTCTTC
V: TRBV27; D: TRBD1; size: many; J: TRBJ2-5; CDR3: CASGRQGWEETQYF; DNA: TGTGCCAGCGGGAGACAGGGGTGGGAAGAGACCCAGTACTTC
V: TRBV28; D: NA; size: many; J: TRBJ1-1; CDR3: CASSFRGLNTEAFF; DNA: TGTGCCAGCAGCTTCAGGGGTTTGAACACTGAAGCTTTCTTT
V: TRBV29-1; D: TRBD1; size: many; J: TRBJ2-3; CDR3: CSAGQGAATDTQYF; DNA: TGCAGCGCCGGACAGGGGGCAGCCACAGATACGCAGTATTTT
V: TRBV12-3/TRBV12-4; D: NA; size: many; J: TRBJ1-1; CDR3: CASSFLEMREAFF; DNA: TGTGCCAGCAGTTTCTTGGAGATGCGTGAAGCTTTCTTT
V: TRBV5-6; D: NA; size: few; J: TRBJ1-6; CDR3: CASSLFQGWSPLHF; DNA: TGTGCCAGCAGCTTATTCCAGGGTTGGTCACCCCTCCACTTT
V: TRBV12-3/TRBV12-4; D: TRBD1; size: many; J: TRBJ1-2; CDR3: CASSQNLYRGPYGYTF; DNA: TGTGCCAGCAGCCAAAACCTTTACAGGGGGCCATATGGCTACACCTTC
V: TRBV11-3; D: TRBD1; size: NA; J: TRBJ1-2; CDR3: CASSLMALGQGPYGYTF; DNA: TGTGCCAGCAGCTTAATGGCTTTGGGACAGGGGCCCTATGGCTACACCTTC
V: TRBV9; D: NA; size: few; J: TRBJ2-1; CDR3: CASSAPTWNEQFF; DNA: TGTGCCAGCAGCGCCCCAACTTGGAATGAGCAGTTCTTC
V: TRBV7-2; D: TRBD1; size: many; J: TRBJ2-5; CDR3: CASSLRTGGETQYF; DNA: TGTGCCAGCAGCTTACGGACAGGGGGAGAGACCCAGTACTTC
V: TRBV20-1; D: NA; size: many; J: TRBJ1-2; CDR3: CSAREKGGYGYTF; DNA: TGCAGTGCTAGAGAAAAAGGGGGCTATGGCTACACCTTC
V: TRBV5-1; D: TRBD1; size: few; J: TRBJ1-6; CDR3: CASSRRGQGENGNNSPLHF; DNA: TGCGCCAGCAGCCGCCGGGGACAGGGAGAAAATGGGAATAATTCACCCCTCCACTTT
V: TRBV15; D: TRBD2; size: many; J: TRBJ2-1; CDR3: CATAGTSSYNEQFF; DNA: TGTGCCACCGCCGGGACTAGCAGCTACAATGAGCAGTTCTTC
V: TRBV24-1; D: TRBD1; size: many; J: TRBJ2-2; CDR3: CATSDLPSTGHTGELFF; DNA: TGTGCCACCAGTGATTTGCCCTCGACAGGGCACACCGGGGAGCTGTTTTTT
V: TRBV7-3; D: TRBD1; size: many; J: TRBJ1-1; CDR3: CASSPSGAPDRADTEAFF; DNA: TGTGCCAGCAGCCCTTCCGGGGCACCGGACAGGGCAGACACTGAAGCTTTCTTT
V: TRBV12-3/TRBV12-4; D: TRBD1; size: NA; J: TRBJ2-5; CDR3: CASSFSNHTFRDRGQETQYF; DNA: TGTGCCAGCAGCTTTTCAAACCACACCTTCCGGGACAGGGGCCAAGAGACCCAGTACTTC
V: TRBV7-2; D: TRBD1; size: few; J: TRBJ1-2; CDR3: CASSLRGRGAVGYTF; DNA: TGTGCCAGCAGCTTAAGAGGCAGGGGGGCTGTTGGCTACACCTTC
V: TRBV29-1; D: NA; size: many; J: TRBJ2-6; CDR3: CSARALSGANVLTF; DNA: TGCAGCGCCAGGGCTCTCTCTGGGGCCAACGTCCTGACTTTC
V: TRBV24-1; D: TRBD1; size: many; J: TRBJ2-7; CDR3: CATTCPGTVSYEQYF; DNA: TGTGCCACCACTTGTCCCGGGACAGTCTCCTACGAGCAGTACTTC
V: TRBV6-2/TRBV6-3; D: TRBD2; size: few; J: TRBJ2-5; CDR3: CASTGREGTQYF; DNA: TGTGCCAGCACGGGCAGGGAGGGGACCCAGTACTTC
V: TRBV10-3; D: NA; size: few; J: TRBJ1-6; CDR3: CAISESETDNSPLHF; DNA: TGTGCCATCAGTGAGTCTGAGACAGATAATTCACCCCTCCACTTT